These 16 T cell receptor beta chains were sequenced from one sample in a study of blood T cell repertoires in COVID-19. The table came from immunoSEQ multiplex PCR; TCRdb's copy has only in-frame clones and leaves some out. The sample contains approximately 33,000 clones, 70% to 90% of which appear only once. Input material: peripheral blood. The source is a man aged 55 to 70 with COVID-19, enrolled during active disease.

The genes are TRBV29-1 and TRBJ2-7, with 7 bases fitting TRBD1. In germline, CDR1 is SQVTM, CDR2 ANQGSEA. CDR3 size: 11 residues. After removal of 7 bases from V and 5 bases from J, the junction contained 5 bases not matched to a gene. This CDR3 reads CSAHRGNEQYF. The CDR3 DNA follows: TGCAGCGCGCACAGGGGAAACGAGCAGTACTTC.

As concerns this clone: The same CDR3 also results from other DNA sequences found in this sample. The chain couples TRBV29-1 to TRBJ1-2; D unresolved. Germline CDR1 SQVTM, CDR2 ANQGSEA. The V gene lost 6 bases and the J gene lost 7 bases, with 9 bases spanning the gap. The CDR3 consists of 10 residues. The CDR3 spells CSVETGGYTF. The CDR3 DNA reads TGCAGCGTCGAGACTGGTGGCTACACCTTC.

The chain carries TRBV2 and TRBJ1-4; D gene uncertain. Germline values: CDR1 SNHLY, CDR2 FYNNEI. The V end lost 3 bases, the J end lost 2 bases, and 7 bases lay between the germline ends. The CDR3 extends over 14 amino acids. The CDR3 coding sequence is TGTGCCAGCAGTGACAGGAATACTAATGAAAAACTGTTTTTT. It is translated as CASSDRNTNEKLFF. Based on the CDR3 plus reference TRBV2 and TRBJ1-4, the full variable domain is EPEVTQTPSHQVTQMGQEVILRCVPISNHLYFYWYRQILGQKVEFLVSFYNNEISEKSEIFDDQFSVERPDGSNFTLKIRSTKLEDSAMYFCASSDRNTNEKLFFGSGTQLSVL.

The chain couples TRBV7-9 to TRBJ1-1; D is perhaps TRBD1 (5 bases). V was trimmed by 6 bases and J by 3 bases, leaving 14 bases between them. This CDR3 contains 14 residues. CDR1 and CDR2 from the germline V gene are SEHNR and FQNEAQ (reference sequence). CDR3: CASSLQAWHTEAFF. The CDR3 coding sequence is TGTGCCAGCAGTTTACAGGCCTGGCACACTGAAGCTTTCTTT.

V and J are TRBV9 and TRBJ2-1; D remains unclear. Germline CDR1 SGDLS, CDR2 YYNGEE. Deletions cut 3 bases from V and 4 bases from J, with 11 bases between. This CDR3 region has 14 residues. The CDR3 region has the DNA TGTGCCAGCAGCGGTGGTCAGAATTACAATGAGCAGTTCTTC. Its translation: CASSGGQNYNEQFF.

The CDR3 loop reads CASSSPSGRTTDTQYF. In DNA, the CDR3 is TGTGCCAGCAGTTCCCCTAGCGGGAGAACTACAGATACGCAGTATTTT. This chain joins TRBV28 and TRBJ2-3; TRBD2 matches 10 bases. The CDR3 spans 16 residues. With 4 bases clipped from V and 3 bases from J, the junction kept 7 bases outside the gene matches. CDR1 is MDHEN, CDR2 SYDVKM, per germline.

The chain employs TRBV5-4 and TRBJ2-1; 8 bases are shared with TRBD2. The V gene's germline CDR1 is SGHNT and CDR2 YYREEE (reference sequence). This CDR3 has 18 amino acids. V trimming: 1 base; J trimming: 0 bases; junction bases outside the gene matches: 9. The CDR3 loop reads CASSLFSGVVSSYNEQFF. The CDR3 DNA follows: TGTGCCAGCAGCTTGTTTAGCGGGGTTGTCAGCTCCTACAATGAGCAGTTCTTC.

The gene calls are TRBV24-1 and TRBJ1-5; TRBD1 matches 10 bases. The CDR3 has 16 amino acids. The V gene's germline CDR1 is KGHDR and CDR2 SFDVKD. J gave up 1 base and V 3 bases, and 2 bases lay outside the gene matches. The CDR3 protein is CATSDRDRGSNQPQHF. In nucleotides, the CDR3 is TGTGCCACCAGTGATAGGGACAGGGGCAGCAATCAGCCCCAGCATTTT.

This chain's CDR3 is CASRPRTGTGELFF. CDR3 nucleotide sequence: TGTGCCAGCAGACCCAGGACAGGGACCGGGGAGCTGTTTTTT. The chain is built from TRBV19 and TRBJ2-2; TRBD1 aligns across 8 bases. With 9 bases clipped from V and 5 bases from J, the junction kept 8 bases outside the gene matches. The V gene's germline CDR1 is LNHDA and CDR2 SQIVND (reference sequence). The CDR3 runs 14 residues.

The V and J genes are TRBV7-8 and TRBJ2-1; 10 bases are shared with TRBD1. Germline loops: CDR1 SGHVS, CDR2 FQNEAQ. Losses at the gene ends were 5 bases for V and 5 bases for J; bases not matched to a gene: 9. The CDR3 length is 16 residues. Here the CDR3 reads CASSTGPGTGDNEQFF. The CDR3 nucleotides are TGTGCCAGCAGCACTGGGCCCGGGACAGGGGACAATGAGCAGTTCTTC.

For the CDR3, the DNA is TGTGCCAGCAGCCTCGCGAGGGTCGGGACTAGCGCTTACAATGAGCAGTTCTTC. As protein: CASSLARVGTSAYNEQFF. The V call is TRBV4-2, the J call TRBJ2-1; TRBD2 matches at 10 bases. This CDR3 has 18 amino acids. Germline V CDR1 and CDR2: LGHNA, YNFKEQ. The trim removed 4 bases at V and 4 bases at J, leaving 13 bases unmatched.

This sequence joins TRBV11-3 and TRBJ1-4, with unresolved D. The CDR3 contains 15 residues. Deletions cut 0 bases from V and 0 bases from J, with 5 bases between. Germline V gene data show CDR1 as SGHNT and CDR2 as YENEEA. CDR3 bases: TGTGCCAGCAGCTTAGAGCCAGCAACTAATGAAAAACTGTTTTTT. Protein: CASSLEPATNEKLFF.

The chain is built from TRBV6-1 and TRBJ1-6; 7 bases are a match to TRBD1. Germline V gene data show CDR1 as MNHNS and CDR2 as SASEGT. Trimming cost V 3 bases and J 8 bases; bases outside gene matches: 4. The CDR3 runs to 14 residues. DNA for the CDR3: TGTGCCAGCAGTGAGCCCGGGACAGATTCACCCCTCCACTTT. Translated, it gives CASSEPGTDSPLHF.

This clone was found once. The chain's CDR3 is CATSDFGGLGDTQYF. The CDR3 DNA reads TGTGCCACCAGTGATTTTGGAGGGCTGGGAGATACGCAGTATTTT. The rearrangement uses TRBV24-1 and TRBJ2-3, with D perhaps matching TRBD2 (6 bases). The CDR3 runs to 15 residues. Between the trimmed V and J ends, which lost 1 base and 5 bases, there was a span of 12 bases. Germline V gene lookup returns CDR1 KGHDR and CDR2 SFDVKD.

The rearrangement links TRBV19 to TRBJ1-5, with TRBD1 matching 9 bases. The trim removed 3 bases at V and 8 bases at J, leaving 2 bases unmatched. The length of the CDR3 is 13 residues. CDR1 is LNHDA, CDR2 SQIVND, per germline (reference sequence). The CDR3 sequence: CASSIDRGKPQHF. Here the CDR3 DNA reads TGTGCCAGTAGTATTGACAGGGGGAAGCCCCAGCATTTT.

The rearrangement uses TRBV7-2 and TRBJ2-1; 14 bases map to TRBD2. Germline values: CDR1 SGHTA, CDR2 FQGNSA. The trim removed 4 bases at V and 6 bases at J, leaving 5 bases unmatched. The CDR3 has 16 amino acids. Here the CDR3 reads CASSSGLAGVGNEQFF. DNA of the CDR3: TGTGCCAGCAGCTCGGGACTAGCGGGAGTAGGCAATGAGCAGTTCTTC.